Shown below are 21 T cell receptor beta chains from a single sample sequenced in a study of beta chain features in type 1 diabetes. Expressed TCRB transcripts were sequenced after all isolated RNA was converted to cDNA. Sequencing was performed with immunoSEQ multiplex PCR; in TCRdb, only in-frame clones are kept and a portion is missing. Here the sample spans under 900,000 clones, roughly 17% being singletons. Material for sequencing was naive CD4+ T cells from blood. These receptors came from a woman aged 18-30 years in good health.

This clone was observed a handful of times. The chain's CDR3 is CASRSRATGQYF. In DNA, the CDR3 is TGTGCCAGCCGATCCAGGGCTACGGGGCAGTACTTC. The chain recombines TRBV28 with TRBJ2-7, with a tentative D call TRBD1 (5 bases). Trimming removed 8 bases from V and 9 bases from J, with 17 bases in between. CDR1 and CDR2 (germline): MDHEN, SYDVKM. The CDR3 spans 12 residues.

The rearrangement links TRBV5-1 to TRBJ1-2; D is uncertain. In germline, CDR1 is SGHRS, CDR2 YFSETQ. The CDR3 spans 15 residues. The ends were cut back, 0 bases at V and 2 bases at J, with 11 bases in the middle. The CDR3 sequence is CASSLVLTGNYGYTF. The CDR3 coding sequence is TGCGCCAGCAGCTTGGTTCTAACCGGGAACTATGGCTACACCTTC.

The chain recombines TRBV7-2 with TRBJ1-1, with unresolved D. This CDR3 comprises 11 residues. Looked up from germline, CDR1 is SGHTA and CDR2 is FQGNSA. The germline V and J ends were trimmed by 1 base and 5 bases, with 2 bases remaining between them. The CDR3 sequence is CASSLETEAFF. DNA for the CDR3: TGTGCCAGCAGCTTAGAAACTGAAGCTTTCTTT.

This clone came up a few times. This sequence joins TRBV7-9 and TRBJ2-1; D is ambiguous. The CDR3 is made up of 14 amino acids. Germline loops: CDR1 SEHNR, CDR2 FQNEAQ (reference sequence). The ends were cut back, 1 base at V and 7 bases at J, with 11 bases in the middle. The CDR3 region is CASSLGQFWNEQFF. The CDR3 coding sequence is TGTGCCAGCAGCTTAGGGCAGTTTTGGAATGAGCAGTTCTTC. The complete variable domain, with remaining parts taken from reference TRBV7-9 and TRBJ2-1, reads DTGVSQNPRHKITKRGQNVTFRCDPISEHNRLYWYRQTLGQGPEFLTYFQNEAQLEKSRLLSDRFSAERPKGSFSTLEIQRTEQGDSAMYLCASSLGQFWNEQFFGPGTRLTVL.

A word on this clone: This CDR3 is also generated by other DNA sequences in the sample. The gene calls are TRBV7-2 and TRBJ2-1; 9 bases match TRBD2. Germline trimming cut 6 bases from V and 0 bases from J; bases unmatched to any gene: 3. The germline V gene encodes CDR1 SGHTA and CDR2 FQGNSA. The length of the CDR3 is 15 residues. CDR3 residues: CASRLAGSSYNEQFF. DNA for the CDR3: TGTGCCAGCAGACTAGCGGGCAGCTCCTACAATGAGCAGTTCTTC.

The chain links TRBV9 to TRBJ2-1; 10 nucleotides match TRBD2. The CDR3 has 14 residues. With V trimmed by 7 bases and J by 5 bases, 6 bases remained unmatched. Per germline, CDR1 SGDLS and CDR2 YYNGEE. In DNA, the CDR3 is TGTGCCAGCTCGAGACTAGCGGGTCACAATGAGCAGTTCTTC. Translated: CASSRLAGHNEQFF.

The rearrangement uses TRBV5-1 and TRBJ2-5, with D possibly TRBD2 on 6 matching bases. In germline, CDR1 is SGHRS, CDR2 YFSETQ. The CDR3 runs to 13 residues. V gave up 2 bases and J gave up 5 bases, with 10 bases separating them. CDR3 loop: CASSFGGTETQYF. CDR3 coding DNA: TGCGCCAGCAGCTTCGGGGGTACGGAGACCCAGTACTTC.

In its sample, this clone was seen a few times. The chain links TRBV10-3 to TRBJ2-1; the match to TRBD2 covers 9 bases. The CDR3 has 14 amino acids. V dropped 1 base and J dropped 6; count of bases not matched to a gene: 1. CDR1 and CDR2 from the germline V gene are ENHRY and SYGVKD. The DNA of the CDR3 is TGTGCCATCAGTGAGTTGGGACTAGCCAATGAGCAGTTCTTC. This gives the protein CAISELGLANEQFF.

The chain carries TRBV5-4 and TRBJ2-1; the D gene is possibly TRBD1 (6 bases). The V gene's germline CDR1 is SGHNT and CDR2 YYREEE (reference sequence). The V and J ends lost 3 bases and 10 bases respectively, with 11 bases between them. CDR3 length: 12 residues. Here the CDR3 DNA reads TGTGCCAGCAGCTCCCAGGGGAAGGAGCAGTTCTTC. This encodes CASSSQGKEQFF.

The V and J genes are TRBV21-1 and TRBJ2-3; no check of the table's D call, TRBD1, against the DNA was made. TRBV21-1 is listed as a pseudogene. The CDR3 covers 15 residues. CDR3 nucleotide sequence: TGTGCCAGCAGCAACGCACAGGGGGCCTCAGATACGCAGTATTTT. Translating it yields CASSNAQGASDTQYF.

This chain links TRBV4-3 with TRBJ2-5; D gene ambiguous. Germline CDR1 LGHNA, CDR2 YSLEER. V was pared by 5 bases and J by 5 bases, with 6 bases between. This CDR3 region has 11 residues. CDR3 loop: CASSFGETQYF. CDR3 DNA: TGCGCCAGCAGCTTTGGGGAGACCCAGTACTTC.

The rearrangement uses TRBV13 and TRBJ1-5; the D is unclear. Trimming removed 4 bases at V and 4 bases at J, with 11 bases between. CDR1 PRHDT and CDR2 FYEKMQ come from the germline V gene (reference sequence). This CDR3 has 14 residues. CDR3 protein: CASSSQELNQPQHF. DNA for the CDR3: TGTGCCAGCAGCTCCCAGGAGTTAAATCAGCCCCAGCATTTT. Full variable domain (missing parts from reference TRBV13 and TRBJ1-5): AAGVIQSPRHLIKEKRETATLKCYPIPRHDTVYWYQQGPGQDPQFLISFYEKMQSDKGSIPDRFSAQQFSDYHSELNMSSLELGDSALYFCASSSQELNQPQHFGDGTRLSIL.

The chain carries TRBV28 and TRBJ2-4, with D perhaps matching TRBD2 (5 bases). Trimming cost V 7 bases and J 0 bases, with 13 bases left between them. Germline-derived CDR1 and CDR2 are MDHEN and SYDVKM. The CDR3 spans 15 residues. CDR3 residues: CASTMRGLAKNIQYF. As DNA, the CDR3 is TGTGCCAGCACCATGCGAGGGTTAGCCAAAAACATTCAGTACTTC.

V usage is TRBV6-5 and J usage is TRBJ2-5; a weak D match, TRBD2 (5 bases). The germline V and J ends were trimmed by 6 bases and 0 bases, with 11 bases remaining between them. This CDR3 contains 14 residues. Per germline, CDR1 MNHEY and CDR2 SVGAGI. Here the CDR3 reads CASRPDFYQETQYF. In DNA, the CDR3 is TGTGCCAGCAGGCCGGACTTTTACCAAGAGACCCAGTACTTC.

The genes are TRBV6-5 and TRBJ1-2; D ambiguous. V lost 7 bases, J lost 1 base, and 7 bases lay in between. The CDR3 is made up of 12 amino acids. The germline V gene encodes CDR1 MNHEY and CDR2 SVGAGI. In DNA form, the CDR3 reads TGTGCCAGCATGGGCTTTAACTATGGCTACACCTTC. Amino acid sequence: CASMGFNYGYTF.

Only a few counts were recorded for this clone. The V and J genes are TRBV5-4 and TRBJ2-4; 8 nucleotides agree with TRBD2. The germline V gene encodes CDR1 SGHNT and CDR2 YYREEE (reference sequence). V was clipped by 1 base and J by 0 bases; unmatched bases: 6. The CDR3 is made up of 17 amino acids. The chain's CDR3 is CASSLKNLAGAKNIQYF. Written as DNA, the CDR3 is TGTGCCAGCAGCTTGAAGAATCTAGCGGGAGCCAAAAACATTCAGTACTTC.

The chain links TRBV7-8 to TRBJ2-7; D call uncertain. The germline V gene has CDR1 SGHVS and CDR2 FQNEAQ. CDR3 length: 12 amino acids. Trimming removed 5 bases at V and 6 bases at J, with 11 bases between. CDR3 region: CASSRYELEQYF. The CDR3 bases are TGTGCCAGCAGCCGCTACGAACTCGAGCAGTACTTC.

V is TRBV15 and J is TRBJ2-7; D not resolved. CDR3 size: 13 residues. Trimming took 1 base from V and 2 from J, leaving 6 bases between them. Germline V lookup: CDR1 LNHNV, CDR2 YYDKDF (reference sequence). The CDR3 is CATSRGVTYEQYF. The CDR3 bases are TGTGCCACCAGCAGAGGGGTTACCTACGAGCAGTACTTC.

The chain employs TRBV28 and TRBJ2-7; the match to TRBD1 covers 8 bases. CDR1 and CDR2 from the germline V gene are MDHEN and SYDVKM. The CDR3 length is 12 residues. With 7 bases clipped from V and 3 bases from J, the junction kept 2 bases outside the gene matches. Here the CDR3 reads CASTGQDYEQYF. In DNA, the CDR3 is TGTGCCAGCACGGGACAGGACTACGAGCAGTACTTC.

This clone was seen more than once but under ten times. V is TRBV7-2 and J is TRBJ2-3; 11 nucleotides align to TRBD2. V was pared by 6 bases and J by 0 bases, with 2 bases of the junction left unmatched. The germline V gene encodes CDR1 SGHTA and CDR2 FQGNSA. This CDR3 region has 15 residues. This CDR3 reads CASSRLAGSTDTQYF. CDR3 coding DNA: TGTGCCAGCAGTCGACTAGCGGGGAGCACAGATACGCAGTATTTT.

Only a few counts were recorded for this clone. One end of the junction varies from germline; a read error may be responsible. This rearrangement joins TRBV18 to TRBJ2-1, with 9 bases that match TRBD1. This CDR3 comprises 11 residues. The germline gives CDR1 KGHSH, CDR2 LQKENI. CDR3 sequence: CASSQGARGFF. As DNA, the CDR3 is TGTGCCAGTTCACAGGGGGCACGCGGGTTCTTC.